This T cell receptor (beta chain) originates from a study of graft-versus-host responses after intestinal transplantation. Study in general: The transplants performed in recipients were multivisceral, liver-intestinal, or isolated intestinal. Each recipient received anti-thymocyte globulin induction, then tacrolimus and steroids for 3 to 4 years.

Germline V lookup: CDR1 SGHRS, CDR2 YFSETQ. Trimming cost V 4 bases and J 1 base; bases outside gene matches: 10. The CDR3 covers 19 residues. Overall study findings and caveats: There were GvH clones found in recipient marrow, and some of them appeared first in ileum or blood. There was an association between peak levels of circulating GvH clones and early post-transplant HvG declines.

The sample holds a few counts of this clone. Antigen specificity is unknown. Data came from immunoSEQ multiplex PCR; TCRdb stores just in-frame clones and leaves some out. The sample yields about 24,000 clones, 70% to 90% seen once. The gene calls are TRBV5-1 and TRBJ2-4, with 14 positions matching TRBD2. Sequencing used PBMCs, obtained 450 to 480 days after intestinal transplant. The source is a human patient who received an intestinal transplant, so some T cells may come from the graft donor. The CDR3 DNA sequence: TGCGCCAGCAGCCCCGGGACTAGCGGGAGTCGGGGGGCCAAAAACATTCAGTACTTC. Amino acid sequence: CASSPGTSGSRGAKNIQYF. Variable domain in full (rest from reference TRBV5-1 and TRBJ2-4): KAGVTQTPRYLIKTRGQQVTLSCSPISGHRSVSWYQQTPGQGLQFLFEYFSETQRNKGNFPGRFSGRQFSNSRSEMNVSTLELGDSALYLCASSPGTSGSRGAKNIQYFGAGTRLSVL.